This passage covers 8 T cell receptor beta chains from one sample sequenced in a study of metastatic and nonmetastatic thyroid tumors. Through MiXCR, TCRdb re-clonotyped the PCR reads. The repertoire holds 85,000 to 95,000 clones, with under 15% as singletons. Each patient came to thyroid surgery without any prior treatment (of any kind). Sequenced sample: blood. These receptors all stem from a female donor with papillary thyroid cancer or a benign thyroid nodule (not recorded which). Some clones in this sample may be carry-over from other donors' samples.

A note on this clone: A single base separates this from a much larger clone, so it may be a read error. The V gene is TRBV20-1, the J gene TRBJ2-1; 7 nucleotides match TRBD1. The CDR3 extends over 12 amino acids. CDR1 and CDR2 (germline): DFQATT, SNEGSKA (reference sequence). V shed 5 bases and J 6 bases; nucleotides not matched to a gene: 4. In nucleotides, the CDR3 is TGCAGTGCTTATGACAGGGTCAATGAGCAGTTCTTC. Translating gives CSAYDRVNEQFF.

Details on this clone: An end of the junction differs from the germline gene, which may be a read error. V is TRBV24-1 and J is TRBJ2-4; perhaps TRBD1 as D (6 bases). Germline CDR1 is KGHDR and CDR2 is SFDVKD. The CDR3 is made up of 13 amino acids. DNA of the CDR3: TGTGCCGCCAGTGCTCCAGGGGTGAAAATTCAGTACTTC. It is translated as CAASAPGVKIQYF.

For this clone: A much larger clone differs from this one at a single base, so this may be a read error. Distinct nucleotide sequences in the sample also encode this CDR3. The J gene is TRBJ1-2, the V gene TRBV5-4; no definite D call. Per germline, CDR1 SGHNT and CDR2 YYREEE (reference sequence). The V end lost 1 base, the J end lost 4 bases, and 20 bases lay between the germline ends. The CDR3 extends over 17 amino acids. CDR3 in amino acids: CASSLIAGGLLFYGYTF. CDR3 coding DNA: TGTGCCAGCAGCTTGATTGCGGGTGGGCTACTGTTCTATGGCTACACCTTC.

CDR3 DNA: TGTGCCAGCAGCCAAGGCGGGAGGATGGTCGATCAGCCCCAGCATTTT. Translated: CASSQGGRMVDQPQHF. The rearrangement joins TRBV14 to TRBJ1-5, with D unclear. Trimming removed 1 base from V and 5 bases from J, with 15 bases in between. The CDR3 is 16 amino acids. Per the germline V gene, CDR1 is SGHDN and CDR2 is FVKESK.

This clone was counted ten times or more. The rearrangement links TRBV6-2 or TRBV6-3 to TRBJ1-6; D is possibly TRBD1 (5 bases). The CDR3 is made up of 17 amino acids. Trimming removed 2 bases at V and 8 bases at J, with 19 bases between. CDR1 MNHEY and CDR2 SVGEGT come from the germline V gene. CDR3 in DNA: TGTGCCAGCAGTTACGGTATCGGGGACCGCCCGTATTCACCCCTCCACTTT. Residues: CASSYGIGDRPYSPLHF.

This clone showed up many times. V gene TRBV19 combines with J gene TRBJ2-5, with D uncertain. CDR3 size: 13 residues. V was pared by 8 bases and J by 5 bases, with 15 bases between. Germline CDR1 and CDR2: LNHDA and SQIVND (reference sequence). The CDR3 is CASAGWVSETQYF. CDR3 sequence (DNA): TGTGCCAGTGCCGGGTGGGTCAGCGAGACCCAGTACTTC.

Concerning this clone itself: A much larger clone lies one base from this, so it may be a read error. The rearrangement joins TRBV11-2 to TRBJ2-2; 7 bases are a match to TRBD2. The germline CDR1 and CDR2 sequences are SGHAT and FQNNGV. CDR3 length: 15 amino acids. CDR3 nucleotides: TGTGCCAGCAGAAAACCGGGACTGGCCACGGGGGGGCTGTTTTTT. Translating it yields CASRKPGLATGGLFF.

This clone was detected a few times. The rearrangement links TRBV9 to TRBJ2-3; possibly TRBD2 for D (5 bases). This CDR3 has 15 amino acids. The V end was cut by 0 bases, the J end by 3 bases, with 11 bases between. Germline lookup yields CDR1 SGDLS and CDR2 YYNGEE. The CDR3 here is CASSVDGLLTDTQYF. In nucleotides, the CDR3 is TGTGCCAGCAGCGTAGATGGACTGCTTACAGATACGCAGTATTTT.